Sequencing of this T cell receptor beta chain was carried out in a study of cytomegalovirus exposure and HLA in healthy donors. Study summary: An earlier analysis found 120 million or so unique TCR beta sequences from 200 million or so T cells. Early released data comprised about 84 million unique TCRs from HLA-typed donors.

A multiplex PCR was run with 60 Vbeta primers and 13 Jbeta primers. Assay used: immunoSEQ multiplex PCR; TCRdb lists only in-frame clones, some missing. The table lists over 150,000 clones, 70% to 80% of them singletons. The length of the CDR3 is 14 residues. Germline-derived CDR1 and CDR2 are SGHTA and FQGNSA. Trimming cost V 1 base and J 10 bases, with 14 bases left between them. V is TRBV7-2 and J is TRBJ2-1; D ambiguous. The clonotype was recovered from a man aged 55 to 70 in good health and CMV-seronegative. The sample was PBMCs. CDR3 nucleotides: TGTGCCAGCAGCTTAGTAGTGGGCCCCGTCGAGCAGTTCTTC. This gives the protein CASSLVVGPVEQFF.